The clone carrying this TCR beta chain was seen a single time. These data come from a study of glioma-infiltrating T cells after dendritic cell vaccination. This table comes from immunoSEQ multiplex PCR, and its TCRdb copy is limited to in-frame clones, with some not included. The table has around 83,000 clones, around 84% seen once. Stated time point: after dendritic cell vaccination, including at tumor progression/relapse. The CDR3 contains 15 residues. Trimming shortened V by 0 bases and J by 4 bases, and 14 bases separated the two germline ends. Germline CDR1 SGHNT, CDR2 YYREEE (reference sequence).

The sequence was obtained from a human donor with glioblastoma. Source: blood, taken after dendritic cell vaccination. The V and J genes are TRBV5-4 and TRBJ2-7; D may be TRBD2 (6 bases). The CDR3 DNA follows: TGTGCCAGCAGCTTGGGGGCTGCGGGACTTTACGAGCAGTACTTC. Amino acid sequence: CASSLGAAGLYEQYF.